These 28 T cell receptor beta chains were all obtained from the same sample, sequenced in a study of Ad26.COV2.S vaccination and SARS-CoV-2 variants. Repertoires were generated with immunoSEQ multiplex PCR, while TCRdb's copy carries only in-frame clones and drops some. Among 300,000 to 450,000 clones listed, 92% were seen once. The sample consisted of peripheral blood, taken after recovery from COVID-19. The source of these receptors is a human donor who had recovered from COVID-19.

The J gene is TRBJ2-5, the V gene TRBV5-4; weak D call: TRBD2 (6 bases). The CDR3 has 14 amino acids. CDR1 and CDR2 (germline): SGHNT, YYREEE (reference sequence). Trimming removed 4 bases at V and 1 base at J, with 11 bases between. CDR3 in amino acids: CASSPGAPQETQYF. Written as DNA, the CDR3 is TGTGCCAGCAGCCCGGGAGCACCCCAAGAGACCCAGTACTTC.

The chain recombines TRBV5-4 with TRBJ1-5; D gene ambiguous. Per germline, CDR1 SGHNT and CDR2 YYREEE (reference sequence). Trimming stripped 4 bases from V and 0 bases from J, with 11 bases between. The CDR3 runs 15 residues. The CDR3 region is CASSMDGYSNQPQHF. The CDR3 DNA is TGTGCCAGCAGCATGGACGGATATAGCAATCAGCCCCAGCATTTT.

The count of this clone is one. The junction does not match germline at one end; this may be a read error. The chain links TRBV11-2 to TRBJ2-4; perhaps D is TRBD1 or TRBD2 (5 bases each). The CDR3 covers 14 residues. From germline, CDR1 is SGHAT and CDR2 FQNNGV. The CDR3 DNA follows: TGTGCCAGCAGCGTAGAGATCGGGGCGGGCATTCAGTACTTC. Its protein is CASSVEIGAGIQYF.

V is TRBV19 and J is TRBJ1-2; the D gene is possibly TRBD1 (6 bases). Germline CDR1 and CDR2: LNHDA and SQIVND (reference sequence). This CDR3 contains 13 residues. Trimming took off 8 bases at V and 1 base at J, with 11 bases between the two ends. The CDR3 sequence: CASSEGGNYGYTF. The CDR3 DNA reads TGTGCCAGTTCGGAAGGGGGTAACTATGGCTACACCTTC.

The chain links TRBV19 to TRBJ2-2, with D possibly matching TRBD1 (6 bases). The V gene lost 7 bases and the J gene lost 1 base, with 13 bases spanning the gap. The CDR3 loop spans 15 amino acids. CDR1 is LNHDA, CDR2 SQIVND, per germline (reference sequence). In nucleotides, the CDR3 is TGTGCCAGTAAAGGTCGAGGGGGGAACACCGGGGAGCTGTTTTTT. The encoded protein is CASKGRGGNTGELFF.

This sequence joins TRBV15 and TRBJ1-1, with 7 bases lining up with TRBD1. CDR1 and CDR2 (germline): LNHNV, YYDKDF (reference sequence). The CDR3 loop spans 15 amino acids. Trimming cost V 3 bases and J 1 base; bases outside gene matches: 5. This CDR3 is CATSRDRSKNTEAFF. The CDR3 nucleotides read TGTGCCACCAGCAGGGACAGGTCGAAGAACACTGAAGCTTTCTTT.

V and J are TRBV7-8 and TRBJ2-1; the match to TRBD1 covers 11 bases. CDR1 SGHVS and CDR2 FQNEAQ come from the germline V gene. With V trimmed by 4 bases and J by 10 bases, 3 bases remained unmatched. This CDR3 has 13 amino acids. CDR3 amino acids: CASSWDRGIEQFF. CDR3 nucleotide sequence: TGTGCCAGCAGCTGGGACAGGGGGATCGAGCAGTTCTTC.

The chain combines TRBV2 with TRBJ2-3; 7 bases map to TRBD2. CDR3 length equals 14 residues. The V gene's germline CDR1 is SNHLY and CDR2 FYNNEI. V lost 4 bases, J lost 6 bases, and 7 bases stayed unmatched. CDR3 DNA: TGTGCCAGCAGTGGGATCGGGGGGTGGGATACGCAGTATTTT. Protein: CASSGIGGWDTQYF.

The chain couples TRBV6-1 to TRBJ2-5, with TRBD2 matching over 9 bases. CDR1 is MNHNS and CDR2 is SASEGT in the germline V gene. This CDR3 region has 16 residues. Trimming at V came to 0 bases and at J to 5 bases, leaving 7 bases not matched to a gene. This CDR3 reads CASSEAPSGVWETQYF. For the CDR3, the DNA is TGTGCCAGCAGTGAAGCGCCTAGCGGGGTTTGGGAGACCCAGTACTTC.

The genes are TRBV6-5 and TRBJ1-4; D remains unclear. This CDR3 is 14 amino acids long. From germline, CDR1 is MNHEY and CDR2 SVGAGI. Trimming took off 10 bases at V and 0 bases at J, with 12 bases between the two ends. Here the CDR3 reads CATRGVATNEKLFF. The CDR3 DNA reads TGTGCCACCCGAGGAGTTGCAACTAATGAAAAACTGTTTTTT.

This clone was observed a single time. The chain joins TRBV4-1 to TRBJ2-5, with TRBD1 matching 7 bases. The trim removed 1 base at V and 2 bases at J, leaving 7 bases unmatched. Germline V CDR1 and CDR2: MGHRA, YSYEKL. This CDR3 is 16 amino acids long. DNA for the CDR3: TGCGCCAGCAGCCAAGTCCGGGACAGATTACAAGAGACCCAGTACTTC. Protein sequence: CASSQVRDRLQETQYF.

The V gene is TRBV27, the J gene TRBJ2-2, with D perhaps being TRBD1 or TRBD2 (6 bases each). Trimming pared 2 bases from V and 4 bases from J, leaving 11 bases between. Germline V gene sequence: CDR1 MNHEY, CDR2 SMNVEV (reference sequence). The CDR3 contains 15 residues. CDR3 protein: CASSLRGLGTGELFF. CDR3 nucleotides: TGTGCCAGCAGTTTACGGGGGCTGGGCACCGGGGAGCTGTTTTTT.

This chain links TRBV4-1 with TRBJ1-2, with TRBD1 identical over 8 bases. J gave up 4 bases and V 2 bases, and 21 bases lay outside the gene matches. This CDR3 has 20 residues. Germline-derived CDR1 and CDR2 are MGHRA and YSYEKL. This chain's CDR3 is CASSQLSSGQGRAGVYGYTF. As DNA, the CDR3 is TGCGCCAGCAGCCAACTATCTTCCGGACAGGGAAGGGCGGGGGTCTATGGCTACACCTTC.

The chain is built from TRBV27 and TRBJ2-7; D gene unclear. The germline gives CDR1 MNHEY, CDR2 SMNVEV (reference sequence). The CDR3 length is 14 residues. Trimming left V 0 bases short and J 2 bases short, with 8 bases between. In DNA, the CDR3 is TGTGCCAGCAGTTTATCTTCGGGTACCTACGAGCAGTACTTC. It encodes CASSLSSGTYEQYF.

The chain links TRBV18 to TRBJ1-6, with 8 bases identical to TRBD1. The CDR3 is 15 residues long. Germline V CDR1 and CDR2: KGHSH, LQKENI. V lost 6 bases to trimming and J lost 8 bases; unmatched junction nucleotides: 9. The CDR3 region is CASSPTGTGYSPLHF. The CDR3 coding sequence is TGTGCCAGCTCCCCGACCGGGACAGGATATTCACCCCTCCACTTT.

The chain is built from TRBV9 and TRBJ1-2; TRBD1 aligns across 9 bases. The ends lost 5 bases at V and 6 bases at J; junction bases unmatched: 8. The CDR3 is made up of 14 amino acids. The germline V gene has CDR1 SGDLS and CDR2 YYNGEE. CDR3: CASSSGTGSHGYTF. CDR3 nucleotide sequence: TGTGCCAGCAGTTCCGGGACAGGGTCTCATGGCTACACCTTC.

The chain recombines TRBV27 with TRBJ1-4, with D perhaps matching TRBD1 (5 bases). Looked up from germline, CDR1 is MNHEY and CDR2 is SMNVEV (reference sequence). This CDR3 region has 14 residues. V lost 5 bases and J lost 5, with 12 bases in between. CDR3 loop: CASSPRDGNEKLFF. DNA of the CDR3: TGTGCCAGCAGTCCAAGGGACGGGAATGAAAAACTGTTTTTT.

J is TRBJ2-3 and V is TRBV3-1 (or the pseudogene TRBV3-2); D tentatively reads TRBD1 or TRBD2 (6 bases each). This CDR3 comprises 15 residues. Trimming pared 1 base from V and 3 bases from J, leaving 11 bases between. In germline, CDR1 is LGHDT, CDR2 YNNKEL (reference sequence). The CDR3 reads CASSQVGGVTDTQYF. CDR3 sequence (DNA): TGTGCCAGCAGCCAAGTCGGGGGCGTGACAGATACGCAGTATTTT.

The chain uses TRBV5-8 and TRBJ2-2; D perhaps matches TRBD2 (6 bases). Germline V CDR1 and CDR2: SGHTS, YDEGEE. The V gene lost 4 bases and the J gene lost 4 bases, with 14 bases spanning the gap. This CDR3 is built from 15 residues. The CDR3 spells CASSIGTGGTGELFF. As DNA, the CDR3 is TGTGCCAGCAGCATCGGGACTGGGGGCACCGGGGAGCTGTTTTTT.

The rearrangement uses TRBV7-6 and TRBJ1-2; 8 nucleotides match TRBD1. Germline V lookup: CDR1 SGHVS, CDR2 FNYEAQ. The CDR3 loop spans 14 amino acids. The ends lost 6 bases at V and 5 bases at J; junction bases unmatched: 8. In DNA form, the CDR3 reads TGTGCCAGCAGTCCCGGACAGGGAGGATATGGCTACACCTTC. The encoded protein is CASSPGQGGYGYTF.

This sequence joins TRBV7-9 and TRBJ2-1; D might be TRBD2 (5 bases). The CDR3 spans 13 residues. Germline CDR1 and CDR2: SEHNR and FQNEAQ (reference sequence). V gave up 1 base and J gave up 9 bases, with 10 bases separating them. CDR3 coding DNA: TGTGCCAGCAGCTTAGTTCTCCGGGGTGAGCAGTTCTTC. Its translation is CASSLVLRGEQFF.

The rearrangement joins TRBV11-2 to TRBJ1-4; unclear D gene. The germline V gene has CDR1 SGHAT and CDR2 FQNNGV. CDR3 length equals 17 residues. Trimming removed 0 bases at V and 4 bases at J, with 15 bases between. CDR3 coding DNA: TGTGCCAGCAGCTTAGATCTCTGGGGAAGCGGTAATGAAAAACTGTTTTTT. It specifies CASSLDLWGSGNEKLFF.

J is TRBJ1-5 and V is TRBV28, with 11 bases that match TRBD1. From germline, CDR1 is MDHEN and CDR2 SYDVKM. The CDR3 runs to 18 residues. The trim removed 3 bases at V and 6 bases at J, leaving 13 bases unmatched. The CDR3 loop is CASSFVPGTGGAGQPQHF. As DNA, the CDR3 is TGTGCCAGCAGTTTTGTTCCCGGGACAGGGGGAGCTGGTCAGCCCCAGCATTTT.

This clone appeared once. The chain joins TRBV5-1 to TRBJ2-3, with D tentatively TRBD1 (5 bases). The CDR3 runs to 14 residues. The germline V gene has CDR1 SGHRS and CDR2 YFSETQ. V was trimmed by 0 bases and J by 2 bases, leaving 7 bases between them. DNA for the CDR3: TGCGCCAGCAGCTTGGAGGGGCCCACAGATACGCAGTATTTT. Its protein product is CASSLEGPTDTQYF.

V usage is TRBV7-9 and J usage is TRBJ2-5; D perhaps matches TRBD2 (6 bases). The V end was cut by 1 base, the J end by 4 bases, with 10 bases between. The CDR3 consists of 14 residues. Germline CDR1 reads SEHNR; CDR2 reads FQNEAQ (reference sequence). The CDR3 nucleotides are TGTGCCAGCAGCTTAGGTGGGGGGAGAGAGACCCAGTACTTC. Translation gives CASSLGGGRETQYF.

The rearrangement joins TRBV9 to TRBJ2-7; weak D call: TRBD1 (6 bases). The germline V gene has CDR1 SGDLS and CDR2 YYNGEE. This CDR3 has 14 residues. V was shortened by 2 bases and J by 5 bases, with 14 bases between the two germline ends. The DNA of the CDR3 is TGTGCCAGCAGCGTTGCGGGCAGGGACAACGAGCAGTACTTC. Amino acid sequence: CASSVAGRDNEQYF.

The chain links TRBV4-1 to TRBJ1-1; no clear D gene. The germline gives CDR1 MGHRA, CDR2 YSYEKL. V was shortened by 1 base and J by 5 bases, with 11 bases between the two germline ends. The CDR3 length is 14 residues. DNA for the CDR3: TGCGCCAGCAGCCAAGGTCTCAGAAGTACTGAAGCTTTCTTT. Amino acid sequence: CASSQGLRSTEAFF.

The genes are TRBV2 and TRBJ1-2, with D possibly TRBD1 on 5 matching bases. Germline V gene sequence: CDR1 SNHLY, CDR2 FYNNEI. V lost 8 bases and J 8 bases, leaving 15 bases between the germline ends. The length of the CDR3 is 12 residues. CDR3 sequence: CASAQRGTGYTF. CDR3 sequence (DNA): TGTGCCAGCGCGCAGAGAGGGACCGGCTACACCTTC.